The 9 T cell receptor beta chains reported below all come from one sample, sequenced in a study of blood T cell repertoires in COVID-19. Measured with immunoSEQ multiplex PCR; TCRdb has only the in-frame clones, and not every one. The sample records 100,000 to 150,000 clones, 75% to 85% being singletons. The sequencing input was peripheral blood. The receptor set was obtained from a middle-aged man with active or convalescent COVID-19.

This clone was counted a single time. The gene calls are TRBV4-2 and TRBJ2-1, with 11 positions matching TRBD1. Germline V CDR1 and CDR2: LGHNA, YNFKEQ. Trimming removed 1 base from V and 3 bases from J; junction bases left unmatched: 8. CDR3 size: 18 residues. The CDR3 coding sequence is TGTGCCAGCAGCCAAGGCCCACCCGGGACAGGGGGCTACAATGAGCAGTTCTTC. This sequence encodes CASSQGPPGTGGYNEQFF.

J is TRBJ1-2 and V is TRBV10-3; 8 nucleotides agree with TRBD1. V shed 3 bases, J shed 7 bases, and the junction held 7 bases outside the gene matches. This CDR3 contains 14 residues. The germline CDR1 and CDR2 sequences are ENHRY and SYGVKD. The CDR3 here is CAISDPQGAPGYTF. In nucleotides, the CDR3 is TGTGCCATCAGTGATCCCCAGGGGGCACCTGGCTACACCTTC.

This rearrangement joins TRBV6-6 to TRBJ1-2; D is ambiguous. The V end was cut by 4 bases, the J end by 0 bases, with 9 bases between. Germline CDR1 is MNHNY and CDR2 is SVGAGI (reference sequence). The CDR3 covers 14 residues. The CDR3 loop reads CASSFMAANYGYTF. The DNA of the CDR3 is TGTGCCAGCAGTTTTATGGCCGCTAACTATGGCTACACCTTC.

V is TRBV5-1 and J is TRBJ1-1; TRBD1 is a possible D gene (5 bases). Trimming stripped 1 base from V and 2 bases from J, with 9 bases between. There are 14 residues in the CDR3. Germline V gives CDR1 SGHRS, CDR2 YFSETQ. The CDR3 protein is CASSLPGVNTEAFF. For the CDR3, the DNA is TGCGCCAGCAGCTTGCCGGGGGTAAACACTGAAGCTTTCTTT. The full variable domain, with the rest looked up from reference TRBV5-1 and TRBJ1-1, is KAGVTQTPRYLIKTRGQQVTLSCSPISGHRSVSWYQQTPGQGLQFLFEYFSETQRNKGNFPGRFSGRQFSNSRSEMNVSTLELGDSALYLCASSLPGVNTEAFFGQGTRLTVV.

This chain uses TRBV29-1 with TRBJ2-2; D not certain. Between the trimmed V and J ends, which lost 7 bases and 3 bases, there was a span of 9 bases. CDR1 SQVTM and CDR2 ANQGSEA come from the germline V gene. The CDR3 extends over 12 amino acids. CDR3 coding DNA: TGCAGCGCCCGAGGAGACACCGGGGAGCTGTTTTTT. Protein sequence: CSARGDTGELFF.

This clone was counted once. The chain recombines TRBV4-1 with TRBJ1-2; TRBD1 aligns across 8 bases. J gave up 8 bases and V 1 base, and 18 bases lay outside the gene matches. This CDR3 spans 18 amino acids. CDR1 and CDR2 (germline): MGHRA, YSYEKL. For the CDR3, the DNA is TGCGCCAGCAGCCAAGGGCGGCCGGGACAGGCCCATCTCCTAGGCTACACCTTC. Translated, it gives CASSQGRPGQAHLLGYTF.

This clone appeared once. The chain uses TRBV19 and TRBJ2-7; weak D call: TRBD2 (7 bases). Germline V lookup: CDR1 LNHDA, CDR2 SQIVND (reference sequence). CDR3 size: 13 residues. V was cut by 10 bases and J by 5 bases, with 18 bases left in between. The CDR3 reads CATGLRGGHEQYF. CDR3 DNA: TGTGCCACGGGTTTGAGGGGGGGGCACGAGCAGTACTTC.

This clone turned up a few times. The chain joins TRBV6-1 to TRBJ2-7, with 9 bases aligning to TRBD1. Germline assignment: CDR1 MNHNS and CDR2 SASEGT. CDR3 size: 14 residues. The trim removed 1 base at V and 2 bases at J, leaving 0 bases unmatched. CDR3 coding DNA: TGTGCCAGCAGTGAAGGACAGGGGGCCTACGAGCAGTACTTC. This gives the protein CASSEGQGAYEQYF.

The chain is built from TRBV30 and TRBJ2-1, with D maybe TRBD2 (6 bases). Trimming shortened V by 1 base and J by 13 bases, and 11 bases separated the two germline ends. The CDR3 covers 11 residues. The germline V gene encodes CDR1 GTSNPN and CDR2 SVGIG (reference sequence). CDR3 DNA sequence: TGTGCCTGGAGTGCATCCGGGGGACAGTTCTTC. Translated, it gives CAWSASGGQFF. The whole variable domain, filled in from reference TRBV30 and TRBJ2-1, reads SQTIHQWPATLVQPVGSPLSLECTVEGTSNPNLYWYRQAAGRGLQLLFYSVGIGQISSEVPQNLSASRPQDRQFILSSKKLLLSDSGFYLCAWSASGGQFFGPGTRLTVL.